This T cell receptor (beta chain) appears in the sequencing data of a study of blood T cell repertoires in COVID-19. On the study more broadly: The samples span acute and convalescent COVID-19 from the United States, Italy and Spain. In each case, the material was cDNA or gDNA derived from T cells, B-cell-depleted T cells, or PBMCs.

Libraries were prepared by immunoSEQ multiplex PCR; TCRdb keeps only in-frame clonotypes and omits some of them. The sample shows 62,000 or so clones, about four fifths of them seen only once. V was pared by 7 bases and J by 2 bases, with 3 bases of the junction left unmatched. The CDR3 has 14 residues. Per germline, CDR1 MNHEY and CDR2 SVGAGI. What was sequenced was peripheral blood. The chain is built from TRBV6-5 and TRBJ1-5; TRBD1 matches 9 bases. This TCR came from a human donor in a cohort sampled during active COVID-19. In DNA form, the CDR3 reads TGTGCCAGCACTGGGGACAGGGGCAATCAGCCCCAGCATTTT. Protein: CASTGDRGNQPQHF.